What follows is one TCR beta chain and its context. Its antigen is unidentified. Germline V lookup: CDR1 DFQATT, CDR2 SNEGSKA (reference sequence). The CDR3 has 15 residues. The sample originates from a study of monozygotic twins with inflammatory bowel disease. Study-level findings and limits: TCRbeta inverse Simpson diversity was decreased in IBD patients versus healthy co-twins. IBD patients shared fewer clonotypes with others than healthy twins, especially with disease activity.

Phlebotomy per donor yielded a single 2.5 ml blood sample. Template switching appended UMIs that held a 6-nucleotide sample barcode. TCRdb re-called the 5' RACE reads; one entry per CDR3 protein, DNA not given. The repertoire table contains 300,000 to 400,000 distinct CDR3 sequences. V is TRBV20-1 and J is TRBJ2-1; lacking DNA, the TRBD2 call made by TCRdb goes unchecked. The sequence derives from a human donor with ulcerative colitis or Crohn's disease, or a healthy co-twin of an affected twin (not recorded which). The sequencing sample was made of blood. The CDR3 is CSATPPSGGRNEQFF.